This T cell receptor beta chain comes out of a study of early T cells in non-severe SARS-CoV-2 infection. General study findings and limits: Matching results from VDJdb favored anti-spike CD8 responses, leaving private and CD4 specificities undetected.

This clonotype was picked up a small number of times. Its antigen is currently unknown. CDR3 length: 15 residues. Trimming cost V 4 bases and J 7 bases; bases outside gene matches: 5. MiXCR was run by TCRdb on the 5' RACE reads, yielding one entry per CDR3 protein. The sample yields around 33,000 distinct CDR3 sequences, 5.5% to 7.5% seen once. The specimen was whole blood. This TCR derives from an adult who was a healthcare worker with PCR-confirmed SARS-CoV-2 infection or an uninfected control (not recorded which). The chain combines TRBV12-3 or TRBV12-4 with TRBJ1-6, with TRBD1 matching over 9 bases. CDR3 nucleotide sequence: TGTGCCAGCAGTTCGCGGACAGGGGCGAATTCACCCCTCCACTTT. Translated: CASSSRTGANSPLHF.